This T cell receptor (beta chain) stems from a study of cytomegalovirus exposure and HLA in healthy donors. V trimming: 6 bases; J trimming: 5 bases; junction bases outside the gene matches: 3. Germline lookup yields CDR1 MDHEN and CDR2 SYDVKM. The CDR3 spans 13 residues. Likely unrecorded immune exposures existed in these nominally healthy donors. As for this clone: Its antigen is unidentified.

Study-wide points: The authors later linked a missense DCLRE1C variant to TCR beta V- and J-gene trimming.

The PCR was carried out with 60 Vbeta primers and 13 Jbeta primers. The repertoire was sequenced with immunoSEQ multiplex PCR; TCRdb's copy has only in-frame clones and lacks some. The data show around 190,000 clones, 79% seen once. This receptor was taken from a woman younger than 30 in good health and CMV-seronegative. This sequence joins TRBV28 and TRBJ2-7; TRBD1 matches 11 bases. The sample was PBMCs. CDR3 loop: CASRDRGRHEQYF. CDR3 bases: TGTGCCAGCAGGGACAGGGGGCGACACGAGCAGTACTTC.